Below are 14 T cell receptor beta chains sequenced from a single sample in a study of blood T cell repertoires in COVID-19. This table comes from immunoSEQ multiplex PCR, and its TCRdb copy is limited to in-frame clones, with some not included. In the table there are just under 60,000 clones, more than 75% of which are singletons. Sample: peripheral blood. All receptors derive from a human donor with active COVID-19. The donor label of this sample is uncertain.

This clone was found once. The chain recombines TRBV7-9 with TRBJ2-7; 14 bases map to TRBD2. V trimming: 5 bases; J trimming: 4 bases; junction bases outside the gene matches: 7. Germline V gives CDR1 SEHNR, CDR2 FQNEAQ (reference sequence). There are 16 residues in the CDR3. The CDR3 is CASSPSGTSGSYEQYF. CDR3 in DNA: TGTGCCAGCAGCCCAAGCGGGACTAGCGGGAGTTACGAGCAGTACTTC.

The chain has TRBV4-1 and TRBJ1-2; tentative D call: TRBD1 (5 bases). The V end was cut by 0 bases, the J end by 0 bases, with 11 bases between. Germline values: CDR1 MGHRA, CDR2 YSYEKL. This CDR3 comprises 16 residues. The CDR3 loop is CASSQDWGGANYGYTF. The CDR3 nucleotides read TGCGCCAGCAGCCAAGATTGGGGGGGAGCTAACTATGGCTACACCTTC.

The DNA of the CDR3 is TGTGCCAGCAGATCCTCCAGGGGCAGGGGGCGGGCGTTGACTTCACCCCTCCACTTT. It specifies CASRSSRGRGRALTSPLHF. This chain connects TRBV27 to TRBJ1-6, with 8 bases aligning to TRBD1. CDR3 length equals 19 residues. Germline values: CDR1 MNHEY, CDR2 SMNVEV (reference sequence). With 6 bases clipped from V and 9 bases from J, the junction kept 22 bases outside the gene matches.

In its sample, this clone was seen once. The CDR3 DNA follows: TGTGCCAGCAGCGCGTCAGGGCCTCACTATGGCTACACCTTC. Encoded protein: CASSASGPHYGYTF. This rearrangement joins TRBV9 to TRBJ1-2; TRBD1 is a possible D gene (5 bases). The V end was cut by 3 bases, the J end by 3 bases, with 12 bases between. The CDR3 is 14 residues long. Germline V lookup: CDR1 SGDLS, CDR2 YYNGEE.

V and J are TRBV19 and TRBJ1-1; 7 bases align to TRBD1. V lost 7 bases, J lost 2 bases, and 7 bases stayed unmatched. The CDR3 sequence is 14 residues long. Germline CDR1 and CDR2: LNHDA and SQIVND (reference sequence). The CDR3 sequence: CASNKGQINTEAFF. CDR3 DNA: TGTGCCAGTAACAAGGGACAGATCAACACTGAAGCTTTCTTT.

This clone was counted a single time. The J gene is TRBJ2-7, the V gene TRBV6-6; 7 nucleotides line up with TRBD1. CDR1 is MNHNY and CDR2 is SVGAGI in the germline V gene (reference sequence). V was pared by 6 bases and J by 2 bases, with 4 bases of the junction left unmatched. The CDR3 runs to 13 residues. In DNA form, the CDR3 reads TGTGCCAGCAGACCTACAGGGGCCTACGAGCAGTACTTC. It translates to CASRPTGAYEQYF.

The chain employs TRBV28 and TRBJ1-2; tentatively, D is TRBD1 (5 bases). This CDR3 is 16 amino acids long. Germline CDR1 and CDR2: MDHEN and SYDVKM. V was pared by 5 bases and J by 7 bases, with 23 bases between. This CDR3 reads CASSPTGTPGGRGYTF. CDR3 DNA: TGTGCCAGCAGTCCCACCGGGACTCCCGGAGGTCGTGGCTACACCTTC.

The V gene is TRBV5-1, the J gene TRBJ2-1; 8 nucleotides align to TRBD2. Germline V lookup: CDR1 SGHRS, CDR2 YFSETQ. CDR3 length equals 14 residues. V gave up 1 base and J gave up 8 bases; unmatched junction bases: 5. CDR3 loop: CASSLTSGGYEQFF. The CDR3, as DNA: TGCGCCAGCAGCTTGACTAGCGGTGGTTATGAGCAGTTCTTC.

The chain joins TRBV2 to TRBJ1-1; D possibly corresponds to TRBD1 (6 bases). The germline CDR1 and CDR2 sequences are SNHLY and FYNNEI. Trimming shortened V by 7 bases and J by 1 base, and 16 bases separated the two germline ends. The CDR3 extends over 15 amino acids. Here the CDR3 DNA reads TGTGCCAGCATACCGGAACAGGGACGGAACACTGAAGCTTTCTTT. Amino acid sequence: CASIPEQGRNTEAFF.

The CDR3 is CASSSSGGGQPQHF. In DNA, the CDR3 is TGCGCCAGCAGCAGTTCAGGGGGCGGGCAGCCCCAGCATTTT. The rearrangement uses TRBV5-1 and TRBJ1-5, with 8 nucleotides matching TRBD1. With V trimmed by 4 bases and J by 7 bases, 7 bases remained unmatched. The CDR3 extends over 14 amino acids. Germline V gene sequence: CDR1 SGHRS, CDR2 YFSETQ.

The gene calls are TRBV5-1 and TRBJ1-5; 10 bases agree with TRBD1. Germline V gene data show CDR1 as SGHRS and CDR2 as YFSETQ. The CDR3 spans 14 residues. The V segment lost 3 bases and the J segment 8 bases; nucleotides outside the gene matches: 5. The CDR3 nucleotides read TGCGCCAGCAGCTGGGGGACAGGGGACGAGCCCCAGCATTTT. Translation gives CASSWGTGDEPQHF.

This rearrangement joins TRBV5-1 to TRBJ2-5; 7 bases line up with TRBD2. The CDR3 extends over 14 amino acids. V trimming: 0 bases; J trimming: 2 bases; junction bases outside the gene matches: 1. CDR1 is SGHRS and CDR2 is YFSETQ in the germline V gene. The CDR3 sequence: CASSLGGGQETQYF. In DNA, the CDR3 is TGCGCCAGCAGCTTGGGCGGGGGACAAGAGACCCAGTACTTC.

The rearrangement uses TRBV7-8 and TRBJ1-5; TRBD1 agrees at 8 bases. Germline V gene lookup returns CDR1 SGHVS and CDR2 FQNEAQ. CDR3 length: 16 amino acids. The junction had 8 bases not matched to a gene; V was cut back by 3 bases and J by 4 bases. The chain's CDR3 is CASSLSADRANQPQHF. The CDR3 nucleotides are TGTGCCAGCAGCTTGTCCGCGGACAGGGCGAATCAGCCCCAGCATTTT.

This rearrangement joins TRBV5-1 to TRBJ2-6; no clear D. CDR3 length equals 16 residues. Looked up from germline, CDR1 is SGHRS and CDR2 is YFSETQ. Trimming removed 0 bases at V and 0 bases at J, with 7 bases between. CDR3 sequence: CASSLVGSSGANVLTF. Written as DNA, the CDR3 is TGCGCCAGCAGCTTGGTGGGCAGCTCTGGGGCCAACGTCCTGACTTTC. Looking up the rest from reference TRBV5-1 and TRBJ2-6 gives the full variable domain: KAGVTQTPRYLIKTRGQQVTLSCSPISGHRSVSWYQQTPGQGLQFLFEYFSETQRNKGNFPGRFSGRQFSNSRSEMNVSTLELGDSALYLCASSLVGSSGANVLTFGAGSRLTVL.